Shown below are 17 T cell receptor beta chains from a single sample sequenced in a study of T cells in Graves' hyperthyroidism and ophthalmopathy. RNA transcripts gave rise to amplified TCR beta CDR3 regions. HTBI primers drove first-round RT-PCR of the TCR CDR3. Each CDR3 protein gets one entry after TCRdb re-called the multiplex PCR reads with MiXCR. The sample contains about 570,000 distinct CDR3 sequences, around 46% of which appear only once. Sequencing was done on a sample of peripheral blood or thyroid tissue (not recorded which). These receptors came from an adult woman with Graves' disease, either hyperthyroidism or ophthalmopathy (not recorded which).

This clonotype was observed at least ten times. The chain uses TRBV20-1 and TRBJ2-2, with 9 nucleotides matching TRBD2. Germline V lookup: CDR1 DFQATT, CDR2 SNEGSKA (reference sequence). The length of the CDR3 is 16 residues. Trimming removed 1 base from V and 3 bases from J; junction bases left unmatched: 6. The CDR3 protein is CSARGQAGGDTGELFF. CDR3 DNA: TGCAGTGCTAGAGGCCAGGCGGGAGGGGACACCGGGGAGCTGTTTTTT.

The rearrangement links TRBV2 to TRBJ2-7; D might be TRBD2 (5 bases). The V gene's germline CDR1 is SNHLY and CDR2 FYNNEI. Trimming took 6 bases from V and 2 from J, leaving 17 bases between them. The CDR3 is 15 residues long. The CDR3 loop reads CASRVGAETTYEQYF. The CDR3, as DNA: TGTGCCAGCAGGGTAGGAGCGGAGACAACCTACGAGCAGTACTTC.

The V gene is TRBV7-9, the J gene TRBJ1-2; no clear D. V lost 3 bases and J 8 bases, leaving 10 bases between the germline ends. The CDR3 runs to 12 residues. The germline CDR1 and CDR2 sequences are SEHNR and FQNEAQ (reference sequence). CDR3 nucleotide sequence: TGTGCCAGCAGCTTGGGCCCGGAGGGCTACACCTTC. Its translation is CASSLGPEGYTF.

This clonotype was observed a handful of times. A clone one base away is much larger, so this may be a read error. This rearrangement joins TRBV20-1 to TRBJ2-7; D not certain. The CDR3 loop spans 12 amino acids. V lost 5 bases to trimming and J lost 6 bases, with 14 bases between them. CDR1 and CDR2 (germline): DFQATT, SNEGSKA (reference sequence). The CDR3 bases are TGCAGTGCTCATACTTTGACATGCGAGCAGTACTTC. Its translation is CSAHTLTCEQYF.

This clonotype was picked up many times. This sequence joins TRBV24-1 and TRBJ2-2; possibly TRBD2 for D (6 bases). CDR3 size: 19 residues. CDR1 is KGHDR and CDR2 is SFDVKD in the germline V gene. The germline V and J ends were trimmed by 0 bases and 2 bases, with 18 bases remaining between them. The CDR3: CATSDLKGRKSKNTGELFF. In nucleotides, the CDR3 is TGTGCCACCAGTGATTTGAAAGGGAGGAAGAGTAAAAACACCGGGGAGCTGTTTTTT.

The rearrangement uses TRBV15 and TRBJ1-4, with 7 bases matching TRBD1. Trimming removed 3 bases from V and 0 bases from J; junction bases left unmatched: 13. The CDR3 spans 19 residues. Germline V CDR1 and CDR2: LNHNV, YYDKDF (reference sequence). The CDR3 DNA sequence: TGTGCCACCAGCAGGGCCATCGGGACAGAGGACGCAACTAATGAAAAACTGTTTTTT. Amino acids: CATSRAIGTEDATNEKLFF.

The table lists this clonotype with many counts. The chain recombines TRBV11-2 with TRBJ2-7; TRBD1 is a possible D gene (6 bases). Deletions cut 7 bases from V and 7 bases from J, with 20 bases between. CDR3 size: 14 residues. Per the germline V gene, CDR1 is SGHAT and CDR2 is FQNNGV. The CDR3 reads CASKFFSDSGEQYF. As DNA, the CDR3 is TGTGCCAGCAAGTTCTTTTCGGACAGCGGAGAGCAGTACTTC.

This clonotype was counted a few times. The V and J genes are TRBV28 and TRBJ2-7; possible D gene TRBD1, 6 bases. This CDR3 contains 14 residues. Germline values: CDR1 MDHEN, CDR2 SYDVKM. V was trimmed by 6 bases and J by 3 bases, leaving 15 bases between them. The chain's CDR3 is CASSPRDNHYEQYF. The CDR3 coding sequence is TGTGCCAGCAGCCCCCGGGACAACCACTACGAGCAGTACTTC.

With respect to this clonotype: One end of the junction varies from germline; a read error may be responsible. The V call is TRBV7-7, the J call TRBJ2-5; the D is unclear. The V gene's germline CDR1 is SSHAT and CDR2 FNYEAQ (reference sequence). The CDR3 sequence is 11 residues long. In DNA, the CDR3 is TGCGCCAGCAGCCGGACCGGGTTCCAGTACTTC. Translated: CASSRTGFQYF.

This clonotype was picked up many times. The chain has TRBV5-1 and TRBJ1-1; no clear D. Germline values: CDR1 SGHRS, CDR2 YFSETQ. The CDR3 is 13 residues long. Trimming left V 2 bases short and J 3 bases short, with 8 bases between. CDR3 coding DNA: TGCGCCAGCAGCTTAGGACGGCACACTGAAGCTTTCTTT. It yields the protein CASSLGRHTEAFF.

As DNA, the CDR3 is TGTGCCAGCAGTTGGCCGGGACTACCTCCATACGAGCAGTACTTC. Residues: CASSWPGLPPYEQYF. V and J are TRBV12-3 or TRBV12-4 and TRBJ2-7, with 7 bases lining up with TRBD2. V trimming: 4 bases; J trimming: 4 bases; junction bases outside the gene matches: 10. CDR3 length equals 15 residues.

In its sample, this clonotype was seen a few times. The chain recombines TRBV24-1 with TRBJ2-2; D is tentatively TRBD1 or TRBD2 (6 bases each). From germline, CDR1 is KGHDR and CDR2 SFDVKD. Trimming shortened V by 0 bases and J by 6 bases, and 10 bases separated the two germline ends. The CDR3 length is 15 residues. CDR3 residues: CATSDLRGPSGELFF. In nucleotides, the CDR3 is TGTGCCACCAGTGATTTGCGGGGGCCCTCCGGGGAGCTGTTTTTT.

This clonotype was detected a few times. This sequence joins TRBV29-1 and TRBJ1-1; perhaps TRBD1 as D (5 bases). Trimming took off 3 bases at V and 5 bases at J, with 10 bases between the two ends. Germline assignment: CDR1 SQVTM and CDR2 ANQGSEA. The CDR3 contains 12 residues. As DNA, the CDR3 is TGCAGCGTTGAGGGGGGTCGGACTGAAGCTTTCTTT. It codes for CSVEGGRTEAFF.

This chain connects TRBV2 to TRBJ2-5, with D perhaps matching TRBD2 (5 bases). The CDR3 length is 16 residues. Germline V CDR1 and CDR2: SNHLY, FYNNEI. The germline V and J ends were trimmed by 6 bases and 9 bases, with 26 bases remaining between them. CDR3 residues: CASRSLEAERQQPQYF. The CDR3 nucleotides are TGTGCCAGCAGGTCCCTGGAGGCGGAGCGCCAGCAGCCCCAGTACTTC. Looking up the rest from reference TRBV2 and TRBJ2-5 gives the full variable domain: EPEVTQTPSHQVTQMGQEVILRCVPISNHLYFYWYRQILGQKVEFLVSFYNNEISEKSEIFDDQFSVERPDGSNFTLKIRSTKLEDSAMYFCASRSLEAERQQPQYFGPGTRLLVL.

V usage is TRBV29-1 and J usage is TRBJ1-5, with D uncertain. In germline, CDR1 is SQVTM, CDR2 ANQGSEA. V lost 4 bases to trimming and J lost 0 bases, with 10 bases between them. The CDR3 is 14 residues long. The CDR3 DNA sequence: TGCAGCGTTGGGGTCGGGAATAGCAATCAGCCCCAGCATTTT. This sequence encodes CSVGVGNSNQPQHF.

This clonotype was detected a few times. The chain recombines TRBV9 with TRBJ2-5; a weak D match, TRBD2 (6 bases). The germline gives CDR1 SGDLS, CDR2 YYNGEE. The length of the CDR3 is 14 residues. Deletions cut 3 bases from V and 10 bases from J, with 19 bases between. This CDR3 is CASSGGGAVEVQYF. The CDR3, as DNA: TGTGCCAGCAGCGGTGGAGGGGCGGTGGAGGTCCAGTACTTC.

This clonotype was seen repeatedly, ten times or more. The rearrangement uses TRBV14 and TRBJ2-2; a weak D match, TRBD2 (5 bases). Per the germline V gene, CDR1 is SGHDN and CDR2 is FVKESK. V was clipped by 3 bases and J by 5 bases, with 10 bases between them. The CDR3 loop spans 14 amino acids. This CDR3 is CASSHRTGTGELFF. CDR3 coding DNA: TGTGCCAGCAGCCATCGTACGGGGACCGGGGAGCTGTTTTTT.